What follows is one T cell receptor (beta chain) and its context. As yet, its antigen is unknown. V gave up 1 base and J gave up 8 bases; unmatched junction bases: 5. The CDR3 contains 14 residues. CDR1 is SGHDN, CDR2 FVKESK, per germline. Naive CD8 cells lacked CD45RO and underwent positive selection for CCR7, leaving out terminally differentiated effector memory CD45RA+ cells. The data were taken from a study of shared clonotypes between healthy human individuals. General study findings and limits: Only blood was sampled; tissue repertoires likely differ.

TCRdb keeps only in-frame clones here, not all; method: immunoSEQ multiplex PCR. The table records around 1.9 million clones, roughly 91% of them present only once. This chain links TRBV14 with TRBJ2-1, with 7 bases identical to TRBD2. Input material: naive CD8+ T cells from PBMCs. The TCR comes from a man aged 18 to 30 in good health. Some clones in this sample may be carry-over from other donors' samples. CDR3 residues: CASSQGGGGHEQFF. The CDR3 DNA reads TGTGCCAGCAGCCAAGGGGGGGGAGGTCATGAGCAGTTCTTC.